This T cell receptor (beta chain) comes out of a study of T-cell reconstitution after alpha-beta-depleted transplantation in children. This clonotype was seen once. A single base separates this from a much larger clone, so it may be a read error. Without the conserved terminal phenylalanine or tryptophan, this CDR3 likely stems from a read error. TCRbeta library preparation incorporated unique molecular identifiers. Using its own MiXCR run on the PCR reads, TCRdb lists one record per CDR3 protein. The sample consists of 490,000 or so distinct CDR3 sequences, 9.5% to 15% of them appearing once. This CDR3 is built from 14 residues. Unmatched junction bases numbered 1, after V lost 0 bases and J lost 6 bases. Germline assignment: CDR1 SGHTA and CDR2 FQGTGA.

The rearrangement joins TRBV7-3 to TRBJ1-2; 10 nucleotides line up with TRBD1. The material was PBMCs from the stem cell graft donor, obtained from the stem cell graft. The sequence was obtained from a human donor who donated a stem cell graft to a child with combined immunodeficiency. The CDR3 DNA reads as TGTGCCAGCAGCTTAACCGGGACAGGGGATGGCTACACCTCC. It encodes CASSLTGTGDGYTS.